The clone carrying this T cell receptor (beta chain) was seen just once. The data were obtained in a study of blood T cell repertoires in COVID-19. Participants, about 18 to 90 years old, spanned under 30 US areas. Exposed volunteers were people who met a COVID-19 case within 2 weeks before study entry. Here immunoSEQ multiplex PCR was the method, and the copy in TCRdb shows in-frame clones only, minus some. The sample yields roughly 400,000 clones, nearly 90% seen once. Source material: PBMCs or T cells enriched from blood (not recorded which). This sequence originates from a woman between 18 and 29 years old who had been exposed to COVID-19.

In DNA, the CDR3 is TGTGCCAGTGGACTAGCGGAGCCCGAGCAGTACTTC. Its translation: CASGLAEPEQYF. The V call is TRBV6-5, the J call TRBJ2-7; 10 bases agree with TRBD2. CDR1 and CDR2 from the germline V gene are MNHEY and SVGAGI. CDR3 length: 12 amino acids. Trimming removed 9 bases from V and 6 bases from J; junction bases left unmatched: 5.